The next 22 T cell receptor beta chains were all read from a single sample in a study of cytotoxic CD8 clonotypes in ibrutinib-treated CLL. Measured with immunoSEQ multiplex PCR; TCRdb has only the in-frame clones, and not every one. The sample contains 20,000 to 25,000 clones, 68% of which appear only once. Sample: PBMCs, taken after 24 months of ibrutinib treatment. All receptors derive from a human donor with chronic lymphocytic leukemia.

CDR3 region: CASYGQGAVGYTF. Here the CDR3 DNA reads TGCGCCAGCTACGGACAGGGGGCGGTTGGCTACACCTTC. V is TRBV5-1 and J is TRBJ1-2; 11 nucleotides align to TRBD1. Germline CDR1 reads SGHRS; CDR2 reads YFSETQ. J lost 7 bases, V lost 7 bases, and 6 bases had no gene match. The CDR3 is made up of 13 amino acids.

V is TRBV19 and J is TRBJ2-1, with 8 bases lining up with TRBD2. The CDR3 runs to 17 residues. J lost 1 base, V lost 5 bases, and 10 bases had no gene match. Germline V gives CDR1 LNHDA, CDR2 SQIVND (reference sequence). The CDR3 DNA is TGTGCCAGTAGTGCTCCACCGGGACTAGGATCCTACAATGAGCAGTTCTTC. Translating it yields CASSAPPGLGSYNEQFF. Together with reference TRBV19 and TRBJ2-1, the CDR3 gives the full variable domain: DGGITQSPKYLFRKEGQNVTLSCEQNLNHDAMYWYRQDPGQGLRLIYYSQIVNDFQKGDIAEGYSVSREKKESFPLTVTSAQKNPTAFYLCASSAPPGLGSYNEQFFGPGTRLTVL.

J is TRBJ1-2 and V is TRBV7-9; D unresolved. The CDR3 loop spans 12 amino acids. With 1 base removed from V and 6 bases from J, the gap between germline ends came to 6 bases. Germline V lookup: CDR1 SEHNR, CDR2 FQNEAQ (reference sequence). The CDR3 loop is CASSLGRDGYTF. The CDR3, as DNA: TGTGCCAGCAGCTTAGGCCGTGATGGCTACACCTTC.

This clone is categorized as medium-sized (0.01 to 0.1%). J is TRBJ1-5 and V is TRBV6-1, with 8 bases lining up with TRBD1. Germline V gene data show CDR1 as MNHNS and CDR2 as SASEGT. The CDR3 loop spans 14 amino acids. J was trimmed by 2 bases and V by 8 bases; bases with no gene match: 5. CDR3 residues: CASVLQGGNQPQHF. As DNA, the CDR3 is TGTGCCAGCGTGCTACAGGGGGGCAATCAGCCCCAGCATTTT.

The V and J genes are TRBV5-1 and TRBJ2-7; the D gene is possibly TRBD1 (6 bases). V lost 7 bases and J 2 bases, leaving 13 bases between the germline ends. The CDR3 length is 13 residues. Germline V gene lookup returns CDR1 SGHRS and CDR2 YFSETQ. The CDR3 DNA sequence: TGCGCCAGCTCCGCGACAGGTCCCTACGAGCAGTACTTC. It yields the protein CASSATGPYEQYF.

This clone was observed at least ten times. J is TRBJ1-2 and V is TRBV14; 7 nucleotides align to TRBD1. The CDR3 is made up of 15 amino acids. CDR1 is SGHDN and CDR2 is FVKESK in the germline V gene. The V segment lost 1 base and the J segment 4 bases; nucleotides outside the gene matches: 6. CDR3 protein: CASSQGGSGGYGYTF. CDR3 in DNA: TGTGCCAGCAGCCAAGGAGGATCAGGGGGCTATGGCTACACCTTC.

This clone turned up a few times. V is TRBV4-1 and J is TRBJ2-7; D is perhaps TRBD1 (5 bases). In germline, CDR1 is MGHRA, CDR2 YSYEKL. CDR3 length: 15 residues. V dropped 5 bases and J dropped 6 bases, with 20 bases sitting between them. The CDR3 region is CASSSSQGPLGEQYF. The CDR3 coding sequence is TGCGCCAGCAGCTCCTCGCAGGGCCCCCTGGGCGAGCAGTACTTC.

The J gene is TRBJ2-7, the V gene TRBV2; the match to TRBD2 covers 11 bases. Germline V gene lookup returns CDR1 SNHLY and CDR2 FYNNEI. The CDR3 runs to 14 residues. After removal of 4 bases from V and 7 bases from J, the junction contained 6 bases not matched to a gene. CDR3 DNA: TGTGCCAGCAGTGTAGCGGGGGGGCCTGGGGAGCAGTACTTC. Translating gives CASSVAGGPGEQYF.

This clone was observed a single time. The chain joins TRBV29-1 to TRBJ2-5; 12 bases line up with TRBD2. Trimming removed 7 bases from V and 4 bases from J; junction bases left unmatched: 13. From germline, CDR1 is SQVTM and CDR2 ANQGSEA. CDR3 size: 16 residues. The CDR3 here is CSAVVSSGGVGETQYF. The DNA of the CDR3 is TGCAGCGCCGTAGTGTCTAGCGGGGGGGTTGGAGAGACCCAGTACTTC.

This rearrangement joins TRBV29-1 to TRBJ1-5; D possibly corresponds to TRBD1 (5 bases). V was shortened by 5 bases and J by 9 bases, with 20 bases between the two germline ends. The germline V gene has CDR1 SQVTM and CDR2 ANQGSEA. This CDR3 contains 14 residues. The CDR3 here is CSVYQEGTGGPQHF. Here the CDR3 DNA reads TGCAGCGTTTATCAAGAAGGGACGGGGGGGCCCCAGCATTTT.

The V call is TRBV5-6, the J call TRBJ2-5, with 7 bases aligning to TRBD1. The CDR3 has 14 residues. Looked up from germline, CDR1 is SGHDT and CDR2 is YYEEEE. After removal of 0 bases from V and 5 bases from J, the junction contained 4 bases not matched to a gene. The CDR3, as DNA: TGTGCCAGCAGCTTGGGACAGGGCTGGGAGACCCAGTACTTC. Its protein product is CASSLGQGWETQYF.

This chain joins TRBV11-2 and TRBJ2-7; D gene ambiguous. Germline CDR1 and CDR2: SGHAT and FQNNGV. The CDR3 consists of 13 residues. V shed 1 base and J shed 7 bases, with 11 bases lying between them. The CDR3 region has the DNA TGTGCCAGCAGCTTAGGCTTGGCGTGGGAGCAGTACTTC. This sequence encodes CASSLGLAWEQYF.

This chain links TRBV9 with TRBJ1-6, with D unclear. V lost 0 bases and J lost 6, with 7 bases in between. The CDR3 loop spans 14 amino acids. Looked up from germline, CDR1 is SGDLS and CDR2 is YYNGEE. CDR3 coding DNA: TGTGCCAGCAGCGTAGTCGACATTAATTCACCCCTCCACTTT. It yields the protein CASSVVDINSPLHF.

This clone appeared once. J is TRBJ1-1 and V is TRBV19; D gene uncertain. V was clipped by 3 bases and J by 4 bases, with 9 bases between them. Germline CDR1 reads LNHDA; CDR2 reads SQIVND (reference sequence). The length of the CDR3 is 13 residues. In nucleotides, the CDR3 is TGTGCCAGTAGTATGGGTCCAGTCACTGAAGCTTTCTTT. Residues: CASSMGPVTEAFF.

The chain recombines TRBV5-1 with TRBJ1-4; 8 bases match TRBD1. V was clipped by 6 bases and J by 5 bases; unmatched bases: 6. Germline CDR1 and CDR2: SGHRS and YFSETQ. This CDR3 has 14 residues. Here the CDR3 reads CASTETGENEKLFF. Here the CDR3 DNA reads TGCGCCAGCACGGAGACAGGGGAAAATGAAAAACTGTTTTTT.

J is TRBJ2-5 and V is TRBV5-4, with unresolved D. The V gene lost 3 bases and the J gene lost 5 bases, with 8 bases spanning the gap. Germline V gives CDR1 SGHNT, CDR2 YYREEE (reference sequence). There are 12 residues in the CDR3. The DNA for the CDR3 is TGTGCCAGCAGCTCCGATTGGGAGACCCAGTACTTC. It encodes CASSSDWETQYF.

The CDR3 protein is CASSPPWTRTYEQYF. CDR3 nucleotides: TGTGCCAGCAGCCCCCCCTGGACTAGGACCTACGAGCAGTACTTC. This chain links TRBV11-2 with TRBJ2-7; 7 bases agree with TRBD2. CDR1 is SGHAT and CDR2 is FQNNGV in the germline V gene. V was clipped by 5 bases and J by 2 bases; unmatched bases: 9. CDR3 length equals 15 residues.

The rearrangement links TRBV18 to TRBJ1-1; the match to TRBD1 covers 9 bases. Germline loops: CDR1 KGHSH, CDR2 LQKENI. V was clipped by 3 bases and J by 5 bases; unmatched bases: 4. This CDR3 is built from 14 residues. CDR3 coding DNA: TGTGCCAGCTCACCGTCGGACAGGGGAACTGAAGCTTTCTTT. Protein: CASSPSDRGTEAFF. The complete variable domain, with remaining parts taken from reference TRBV18 and TRBJ1-1, reads NAGVMQNPRHLVRRRGQEARLRCSPMKGHSHVYWYRQLPEEGLKFMVYLQKENIIDESGMPKERFSAEFPKEGPSILRIQQVVRGDSAAYFCASSPSDRGTEAFFGQGTRLTVV.

The J gene is TRBJ1-1, the V gene TRBV18; the D gene is possibly TRBD1 (5 bases). Germline assignment: CDR1 KGHSH and CDR2 LQKENI. The CDR3 runs to 14 residues. V was cut by 0 bases and J by 1 base, with 6 bases left in between. The CDR3 DNA reads as TGTGCCAGCTCACCACCGGGGGGGAACACTGAAGCTTTCTTT. It is translated as CASSPPGGNTEAFF.

This clone is medium-sized (0.01 to 0.1%) by share. The chain carries TRBV5-5 and TRBJ2-7, with TRBD1 as a possible D gene (6 bases). V lost 6 bases and J lost 7, with 17 bases in between. Germline V gene sequence: CDR1 SGHKS, CDR2 YYEKEE (reference sequence). CDR3 length equals 13 residues. DNA of the CDR3: TGTGCCAGCACCCTCCCGGGACAAGTTGAGCAGTACTTC. Encoded protein: CASTLPGQVEQYF.

The chain carries TRBV18 and TRBJ1-1, with 7 bases identical to TRBD1. The germline V gene encodes CDR1 KGHSH and CDR2 LQKENI. This CDR3 region has 15 residues. Germline trimming cut 2 bases from V and 5 bases from J; bases unmatched to any gene: 8. The CDR3 loop reads CASSPVRDSGTEAFF. The CDR3 bases are TGTGCCAGCTCACCAGTTCGGGACAGTGGGACTGAAGCTTTCTTT.

The V call is TRBV27, the J call TRBJ1-2; tentative D call: TRBD1 (5 bases). The V and J ends lost 8 bases and 3 bases respectively, with 13 bases between them. Germline CDR1 is MNHEY and CDR2 is SMNVEV (reference sequence). This CDR3 spans 13 amino acids. Here the CDR3 DNA reads TGTGCCAGCGCGCCGCAGGGTCACTATGGCTACACCTTC. It encodes CASAPQGHYGYTF.